These 18 T cell receptor beta chains share one sample of origin, sequenced in a study of human T cells and chemical hapten exposure. TCRdb reprocessed the RACE reads via MiXCR and lists one record per CDR3 protein. The profile shows 80,000 or so distinct CDR3 sequences, around 11% of them singletons. Described time point: patch test 1, 2 weeks after DPC sensitization. Regarding treatment: therapeutic diphenylcyclopropenone sensitization with weekly scalp DPC. Sequencing used whole blood, obtained in connection with sensitization to the hapten diphenylcyclopropenone (DPC). The source is a woman between 50 and 59 years old with alopecia areata. Some clones in this sample may be carry-over from other donors' samples.

This clonotype showed up many times. The V gene is TRBV20-1, the J gene TRBJ1-2; no reliable D call. CDR3 length equals 11 residues. Trimming shortened V by 6 bases and J by 5 bases, and 10 bases separated the two germline ends. Per germline, CDR1 DFQATT and CDR2 SNEGSKA (reference sequence). The CDR3 DNA follows: TGCAGTGCGGCTCTGGGGTATGGCTACACCTTC. Its protein product is CSAALGYGYTF.

This clonotype was counted at least ten times. J is TRBJ1-3 and V is TRBV28; no clear D gene. Trimming stripped 1 base from V and 1 base from J, with 8 bases between. Per germline, CDR1 MDHEN and CDR2 SYDVKM. The CDR3 runs to 15 residues. CDR3 sequence (DNA): TGTGCCAGCAGTTTATCCGACGGATCTGGAAACACCATATATTTT. The encoded protein is CASSLSDGSGNTIYF.

This clonotype has a handful of counts. This chain joins TRBV4-2 and TRBJ2-2, with a weak D call TRBD2 (6 bases). Germline CDR1 LGHNA, CDR2 YNFKEQ. The CDR3 totals 13 residues. V lost 1 base and J 9 bases, leaving 9 bases between the germline ends. In nucleotides, the CDR3 is TGTGCCAGCAGCCAAGGGGGGGAGAGGGAGCTGTTTTTT. It encodes CASSQGGERELFF.

This clonotype was recorded a few times. The chain combines TRBV4-3 with TRBJ1-6; TRBD1 aligns across 8 bases. With V trimmed by 8 bases and J by 5 bases, 11 bases remained unmatched. The CDR3 consists of 16 residues. Germline V gene sequence: CDR1 LGHNA, CDR2 YSLEER. This chain's CDR3 is CASGETGALHNSPLHF. The DNA of the CDR3 is TGCGCCAGCGGCGAGACAGGGGCCCTCCATAATTCACCCCTCCACTTT.

This clonotype has just one count. The chain is built from TRBV30 and TRBJ1-1; D is ambiguous. The CDR3 contains 12 residues. Between the trimmed V and J ends, which lost 4 bases and 3 bases, there was a span of 9 bases. Per germline, CDR1 GTSNPN and CDR2 SVGIG (reference sequence). CDR3 sequence reads: CAWTRGHTEAFF. CDR3 in DNA: TGTGCCTGGACCCGGGGTCACACTGAAGCTTTCTTT.

The chain carries TRBV18 and TRBJ2-7; no definite D call. From germline, CDR1 is KGHSH and CDR2 LQKENI. The CDR3 covers 14 residues. With 4 bases removed from V and 4 bases from J, the gap between germline ends came to 14 bases. The CDR3 reads CASSQDSRGYEQYF. The DNA of the CDR3 is TGTGCCAGCTCACAAGACTCCCGTGGGTACGAGCAGTACTTC.

The chain carries TRBV7-9 and TRBJ2-7, with 8 bases fitting TRBD1. The CDR3 has 14 residues. Germline assignment: CDR1 SEHNR and CDR2 FQNEAQ (reference sequence). The trim removed 5 bases at V and 3 bases at J, leaving 6 bases unmatched. The CDR3 sequence is CASSIAGQGYEQYF. DNA of the CDR3: TGTGCCAGCAGCATCGCCGGACAGGGCTACGAGCAGTACTTC.

This clonotype was counted ten times or more. V is TRBV9 and J is TRBJ2-6; no reliable D call. This CDR3 spans 14 amino acids. Trimming removed 4 bases from V and 0 bases from J, with 5 bases in between. Germline values: CDR1 SGDLS, CDR2 YYNGEE. CDR3 in amino acids: CASSLVSGANVLTF. The CDR3 DNA follows: TGTGCCAGCAGCCTCGTCTCTGGGGCCAACGTCCTGACTTTC. Filled out from reference TRBV9 and TRBJ2-6, the complete variable domain reads DSGVTQTPKHLITATGQRVTLRCSPRSGDLSVYWYQQSLDQGLQFLIQYYNGEERAKGNILERFSAQQFPDLHSELNLSSLELGDSALYFCASSLVSGANVLTFGAGSRLTVL.

Many counts were recorded for this clonotype. This chain links TRBV18 with TRBJ2-3, with 7 positions matching TRBD1. The CDR3 contains 13 residues. Germline CDR1 reads KGHSH; CDR2 reads LQKENI. With 5 bases clipped from V and 8 bases from J, the junction kept 7 bases outside the gene matches. The CDR3 is CASSTTGASTQYF. The CDR3 nucleotides read TGTGCCAGCTCAACAACAGGGGCGTCTACGCAGTATTTT. Supplemented by reference TRBV18 and TRBJ2-3, the full variable domain reads NAGVMQNPRHLVRRRGQEARLRCSPMKGHSHVYWYRQLPEEGLKFMVYLQKENIIDESGMPKERFSAEFPKEGPSILRIQQVVRGDSAAYFCASSTTGASTQYFGPGTRLTVL.

J is TRBJ2-4 and V is TRBV2, with TRBD2 matching 7 bases. Looked up from germline, CDR1 is SNHLY and CDR2 is FYNNEI. J gave up 1 base and V 5 bases, and 2 bases lay outside the gene matches. This CDR3 is built from 14 residues. CDR3 residues: CASSRREAKNIQYF. CDR3 bases: TGTGCCAGCAGTAGGCGGGAGGCCAAAAACATTCAGTACTTC.

This clonotype was picked up many times. V and J are TRBV7-9 and TRBJ1-4; 7 nucleotides agree with TRBD1. The ends lost 5 bases at V and 5 bases at J; junction bases unmatched: 8. This CDR3 spans 15 amino acids. Germline loops: CDR1 SEHNR, CDR2 FQNEAQ (reference sequence). The CDR3 sequence is CASSLTGDENEKLFF. Here the CDR3 DNA reads TGTGCCAGCAGCCTCACAGGGGACGAGAATGAAAAACTGTTTTTT.

The genes are TRBV7-6 and TRBJ2-1; unclear D gene. V was trimmed by 5 bases and J by 5 bases, leaving 10 bases between them. This CDR3 comprises 13 residues. Germline CDR1 reads SGHVS; CDR2 reads FNYEAQ. For the CDR3, the DNA is TGTGCCAGCAGCCTGACCCTGGACAATGAGCAGTTCTTC. Protein sequence: CASSLTLDNEQFF.

This clonotype showed up just a few times. The rearrangement uses TRBV7-2 and TRBJ2-6, with a tentative D call TRBD1 (5 bases). Trimming pared 3 bases from V and 0 bases from J, leaving 9 bases between. Germline-derived CDR1 and CDR2 are SGHTA and FQGNSA. The CDR3 consists of 16 residues. The CDR3 is CASSFGHLSGANVLTF. CDR3 nucleotides: TGTGCCAGCAGCTTTGGACATCTCTCTGGGGCCAACGTCCTGACTTTC.

V usage is TRBV5-1 and J usage is TRBJ2-7; D is ambiguous. This CDR3 spans 15 amino acids. Trimming cost V 0 bases and J 0 bases, with 10 bases left between them. Germline loops: CDR1 SGHRS, CDR2 YFSETQ. CDR3 sequence reads: CASSLDYLGSYEQYF. For the CDR3, the DNA is TGCGCCAGCAGCTTGGACTACTTGGGCTCCTACGAGCAGTACTTC.

The chain has TRBV6-6 and TRBJ1-4, with D uncertain. Trimming shortened V by 6 bases and J by 1 base, and 9 bases separated the two germline ends. Germline-derived CDR1 and CDR2 are MNHNY and SVGAGI (reference sequence). The CDR3 is made up of 14 amino acids. CDR3 DNA sequence: TGTGCCAGCAGGGCTCGGGGAACTAATGAAAAACTGTTTTTT. Protein product: CASRARGTNEKLFF.

The CDR3 sequence: CATSDFDTNEQFF. The CDR3 region has the DNA TGTGCCACCAGTGATTTTGACACAAATGAGCAGTTCTTC. The chain joins TRBV24-1 to TRBJ2-1; D is uncertain. The germline V and J ends were trimmed by 1 base and 7 bases, with 7 bases remaining between them. Germline lookup yields CDR1 KGHDR and CDR2 SFDVKD. The CDR3 is 13 residues long.

The chain is built from TRBV5-1 and TRBJ1-4; D gene unclear. The ends were cut back, 0 bases at V and 4 bases at J, with 13 bases in the middle. Per germline, CDR1 SGHRS and CDR2 YFSETQ. The CDR3 extends over 16 amino acids. CDR3 nucleotides: TGCGCCAGCAGCTTGGTACCGGGCGGAGGTAATGAAAAACTGTTTTTT. It encodes CASSLVPGGGNEKLFF.

This chain connects TRBV3-1 to TRBJ1-5; possibly TRBD1 for D (6 bases). V lost 1 base, J lost 2 bases, and 12 bases lay in between. Germline-derived CDR1 and CDR2 are LGHDT and YNNKEL (reference sequence). The CDR3 runs 16 residues. The CDR3 coding sequence is TGTGCCAGCAGCCAAGCATTGACAGGTGGCAATCAGCCCCAGCATTTT. It codes for CASSQALTGGNQPQHF.